This T cell receptor beta chain originates from a study of human T cells and chemical hapten exposure. Study at large: Minor pooled library volume differences mainly drove per-sample TCR yield variation. Study observations and caveats: Unchanged with DPC sensitization were TCRs above 1 in 1000 frequency.

The time point denotes: healthy volunteer bleed at 2 weeks. Extraction yielded total RNA from whole blood (unfractionated). It was the library that attached unique molecular identifiers to individual cDNA molecules. Per the authors' pipeline: A per-sample median of roughly 100,000 TCRs was observed, with a range of roughly 20,000 to 690,600. Each CDR3 protein is one row after TCRdb ran MiXCR on the RACE reads. TCRdb's processing, not the authors', yielded these V and J calls. The sample includes about 31,000 distinct CDR3 sequences, 7% to 8.5% of them seen just once. A remark on this clonotype: What it binds is unknown.

CDR3 length: 19 amino acids. The V gene's germline CDR1 is KGHSH and CDR2 LQKENI. Trimming pared 5 bases from V and 0 bases from J, leaving 20 bases between. Specimen: whole blood. The chain combines TRBV18 with TRBJ2-6; D possibly corresponds to TRBD2 (5 bases). The source of this sequence is a human donor in good health. Some clones in this sample may be carry-over from other donors' samples. The CDR3 nucleotides are TGTGCCAGCTCAACTCGTGCCGGGAAGGAGAGCTCTGGGGCCAACGTCCTGACTTTC. It specifies CASSTRAGKESSGANVLTF.